The 3 T cell receptor beta chains reported below all come from one sample, sequenced in a study of T cell responses to AZD1222 COVID-19 vaccine. Generated by immunoSEQ multiplex PCR, the TCRdb table keeps only in-frame clones and is missing some. The table lists some 110,000 clones, around 83% of them singletons. This specimen consisted of peripheral blood, obtained 28 days after the second AZD1222 dose. The receptors shown here come from an adult who received the AZD1222 COVID-19 vaccine.

This clone appeared a single time. This chain uses TRBV7-8 with TRBJ2-7; 8 bases agree with TRBD2. Unmatched junction bases numbered 2, after V lost 4 bases and J lost 0 bases. Germline assignment: CDR1 SGHVS and CDR2 FQNEAQ. The CDR3 spans 14 residues. CDR3 residues: CASSSREGSYEQYF. The DNA for the CDR3 is TGTGCCAGCAGCTCCCGGGAGGGCTCCTACGAGCAGTACTTC.

The CDR3 sequence is CASSLDDRADYEQYF. CDR3 nucleotide sequence: TGCGCCAGCAGCCTCGACGACAGGGCGGACTACGAGCAGTACTTC. The chain carries TRBV5-1 and TRBJ2-7, with 7 bases lining up with TRBD1. Germline CDR1 is SGHRS and CDR2 is YFSETQ. CDR3 length: 15 residues. V lost 4 bases to trimming and J lost 3 bases; unmatched junction nucleotides: 10.

This clone was seen a few times. CDR3 nucleotides: TGTGCCAGCAGTCTTGCCGGGACCCGGGCCTACAATGAGCAGTTCTTC. This sequence encodes CASSLAGTRAYNEQFF. This chain connects TRBV28 to TRBJ2-1, with D perhaps being TRBD1 or TRBD2 (5 bases each). Germline V gives CDR1 MDHEN, CDR2 SYDVKM. Trimming took 5 bases from V and 2 from J, leaving 16 bases between them. This CDR3 spans 16 amino acids.